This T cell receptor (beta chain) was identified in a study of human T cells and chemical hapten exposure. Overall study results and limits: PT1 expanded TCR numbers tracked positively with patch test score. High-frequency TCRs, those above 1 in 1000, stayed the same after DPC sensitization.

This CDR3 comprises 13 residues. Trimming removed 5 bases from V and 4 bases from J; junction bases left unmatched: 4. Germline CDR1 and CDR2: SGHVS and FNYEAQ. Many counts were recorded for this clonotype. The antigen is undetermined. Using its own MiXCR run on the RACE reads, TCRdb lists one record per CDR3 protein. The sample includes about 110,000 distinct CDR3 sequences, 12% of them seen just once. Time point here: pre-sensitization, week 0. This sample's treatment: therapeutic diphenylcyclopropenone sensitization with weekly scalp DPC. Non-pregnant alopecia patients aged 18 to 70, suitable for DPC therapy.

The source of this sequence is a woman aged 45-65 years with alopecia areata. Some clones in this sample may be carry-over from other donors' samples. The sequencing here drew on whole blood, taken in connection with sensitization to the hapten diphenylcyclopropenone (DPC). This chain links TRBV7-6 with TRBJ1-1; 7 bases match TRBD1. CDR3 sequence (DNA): TGTGCCAGCAGCCCGGGACAGATCACTGAAGCTTTCTTT. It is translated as CASSPGQITEAFF.